The next 9 T cell receptor beta chains were all read from a single sample in a study of T cell repertoires in aging, cancer and after chemotherapy. TCR beta rearrangements were amplified from peripheral blood genomic DNA. Rearranged V-D-J TRB sequences were amplified with a mixed TRB-A/B primer pool. TCRdb processed the multiplex PCR reads anew with MiXCR; each CDR3 protein has one entry. The sample carries approximately 9,600 distinct CDR3 sequences, 25% to 30% recorded once. Input material: blood. Every receptor here comes from a human donor in good health.

This clonotype is categorized as medium-sized. The chain couples TRBV11-2 to TRBJ2-7; D remains unclear. V lost 4 bases and J lost 2, with 6 bases in between. The length of the CDR3 is 12 residues. Per germline, CDR1 SGHAT and CDR2 FQNNGV. The CDR3 loop is CASSSLTYEQYF. CDR3 in DNA: TGTGCCAGCAGCTCCCTCACCTACGAGCAGTACTTC.

In its sample, this clonotype ranks as medium-sized. This chain uses TRBV6-5 with TRBJ2-7, with 7 bases aligning to TRBD1. V was pared by 0 bases and J by 1 base, with 6 bases of the junction left unmatched. Germline V CDR1 and CDR2: MNHEY, SVGAGI. There are 16 residues in the CDR3. DNA of the CDR3: TGTGCCAGCAGTTACTCGCCGACAGGGTCGTCCTACGAGCAGTACTTC. Its translation is CASSYSPTGSSYEQYF.

Regarding this clonotype: A much larger clone lies one base from this, so it may be a read error. This rearrangement joins TRBV7-6 to TRBJ2-7, with TRBD2 matching 9 bases. Germline CDR1 is SGHVS and CDR2 is FNYEAQ. The CDR3 runs to 16 residues. J gave up 5 bases and V 1 base, and 9 bases lay outside the gene matches. CDR3 region: CASSLEVGGRANEQYF. The CDR3 DNA is TGTGCCAGCAGCTTAGAGGTGGGCGGGAGGGCGAACGAGCAGTACTTC. The full variable domain, completed using reference TRBV7-6 and TRBJ2-7, is GAGVSQSPRYKVTKRGQDVALRCDPISGHVSLYWYRQALGQGPEFLTYFNYEAQQDKSGLPNDRFSAERPEGSISTLTIQRTEQRDSAMYRCASSLEVGGRANEQYFGPGTRLTVT.

The V and J genes are TRBV20-1 and TRBJ1-1; D is perhaps TRBD1 (6 bases). Trimming left V 3 bases short and J 3 bases short, with 11 bases between. Germline V lookup: CDR1 DFQATT, CDR2 SNEGSKA (reference sequence). The CDR3 runs to 13 residues. The DNA for the CDR3 is TGCAGTGCTAGTGGCACAGGGCACACTGAAGCTTTCTTT. Translated: CSASGTGHTEAFF.

There are a few counts of this clonotype. The chain joins TRBV6-1 to TRBJ2-3; no definite D call. Germline lookup yields CDR1 MNHNS and CDR2 SASEGT. The CDR3 is 14 residues long. V was trimmed by 0 bases and J by 2 bases, leaving 6 bases between them. The CDR3 DNA is TGTGCCAGCAGTGAAGCGCACGACACAGATACGCAGTATTTT. Translated, it gives CASSEAHDTDTQYF.

This clonotype occurred once. The CDR3 protein is CASSLVLNTEAFF. CDR3 DNA sequence: TGTGCCAGCAGTTTGGTCTTGAACACTGAAGCTTTCTTT. The gene calls are TRBV28 and TRBJ1-1, with no clear D. V was shortened by 3 bases and J by 0 bases, with 5 bases between the two germline ends. The CDR3 extends over 13 amino acids. The germline V gene has CDR1 MDHEN and CDR2 SYDVKM.

This chain links TRBV28 with TRBJ2-1; 8 bases align to TRBD1. The V segment lost 3 bases and the J segment 6 bases; nucleotides outside the gene matches: 25. CDR3 length: 21 residues. Germline-derived CDR1 and CDR2 are MDHEN and SYDVKM. The CDR3 DNA sequence: TGTGCCAGCAGTTTTACCCTCCCCTTTCGTCACAGGGGGATGTCCAGCAATGAGCAGTTCTTC. Translation gives CASSFTLPFRHRGMSSNEQFF.

Of note for this clonotype: Being one base from a much bigger clone, this may be a read error. The chain joins TRBV7-9 to TRBJ1-2, with D possibly TRBD1 on 5 matching bases. V lost 5 bases to trimming and J lost 6 bases, with 22 bases between them. Germline V gives CDR1 SEHNR, CDR2 FQNEAQ (reference sequence). This CDR3 comprises 16 residues. CDR3 DNA: TGTGCCAGCAGCAACCGCAGGGAAGCGACACGAAATGGCTACACCTTC. It yields the protein CASSNRREATRNGYTF.

The chain recombines TRBV6-5 with TRBJ2-1; TRBD1 agrees at 10 bases. The CDR3 is made up of 15 amino acids. Germline CDR1 MNHEY, CDR2 SVGAGI. J lost 4 bases, V lost 7 bases, and 7 bases had no gene match. The CDR3 sequence: CASNPGQGRYNEQFF. For the CDR3, the DNA is TGTGCCAGCAACCCGGGACAGGGGAGATACAATGAGCAGTTCTTC.